A single sample is the source of the 22 T cell receptor beta chains below, sequenced in a study of blood T cell repertoires in COVID-19. Sequencing was performed with immunoSEQ multiplex PCR; in TCRdb, only in-frame clones are kept and a portion is missing. The sample includes roughly 100,000 clones, 70% to 90% of them seen just once. The sequencing input was peripheral blood. The source of these receptors is a human donor in a cohort sampled during active COVID-19.

The chain links TRBV2 to TRBJ2-5; 13 nucleotides line up with TRBD2. The CDR3 spans 19 residues. The V segment lost 0 bases and the J segment 1 base; nucleotides outside the gene matches: 8. CDR1 is SNHLY and CDR2 is FYNNEI in the germline V gene. The DNA for the CDR3 is TGTGCCAGCAGTGAAGCCCCCGGACTAGCGGGGGCGTTCCAAGAGACCCAGTACTTC. Its translation is CASSEAPGLAGAFQETQYF.

The chain is built from TRBV7-2 and TRBJ2-1, with 11 bases lining up with TRBD2. The CDR3 runs 16 residues. The trim removed 5 bases at V and 5 bases at J, leaving 8 bases unmatched. Looked up from germline, CDR1 is SGHTA and CDR2 is FQGNSA. CDR3 DNA sequence: TGTGCCAGCAGCCCCCAGACTAGCGGGGTCCACAATGAGCAGTTCTTC. Its protein is CASSPQTSGVHNEQFF.

The chain couples TRBV11-3 to TRBJ2-3; D may be TRBD1 (5 bases). V lost 3 bases and J 6 bases, leaving 13 bases between the germline ends. The CDR3 contains 14 residues. Germline CDR1 is SGHNT and CDR2 is YENEEA. CDR3 residues: CASSLGGAYDTQYF. As DNA, the CDR3 is TGTGCCAGCAGCTTGGGTGGGGCATATGATACGCAGTATTTT. Complete variable domain (other parts from reference TRBV11-3 and TRBJ2-3): EAGVVQSPRYKIIEKKQPVAFWCNPISGHNTLYWYLQNLGQGPELLIRYENEEAVDDSQLPKDRFSAERLKGVDSTLKIQPAELGDSAVYLCASSLGGAYDTQYFGPGTRLTVL.

This clone came up once. The chain is built from TRBV10-3 and TRBJ2-7; tentatively, D is TRBD2 (5 bases). The CDR3 covers 12 residues. The V gene's germline CDR1 is ENHRY and CDR2 SYGVKD. Trimming shortened V by 6 bases and J by 1 base, and 7 bases separated the two germline ends. The CDR3 DNA follows: TGTGCCATCAGCGGCGGGTCCTACGAGCAGTACTTC. Translated: CAISGGSYEQYF.

The V gene is TRBV7-2, the J gene TRBJ2-1, with 14 nucleotides matching TRBD2. Germline loops: CDR1 SGHTA, CDR2 FQGNSA. This CDR3 has 18 residues. Trimming at V came to 5 bases and at J to 2 bases, leaving 8 bases not matched to a gene. CDR3 residues: CASSPRVTSGGAYNEQFF. CDR3 bases: TGTGCCAGCAGCCCCAGGGTGACTAGCGGGGGGGCCTACAATGAGCAGTTCTTC.

The chain has TRBV6-1 and TRBJ2-7; D not resolved. Germline values: CDR1 MNHNS, CDR2 SASEGT. Trimming pared 2 bases from V and 1 base from J, leaving 3 bases between. This CDR3 contains 12 residues. The CDR3 spells CASSESSYEQYF. DNA for the CDR3: TGTGCCAGCAGTGAATCTTCCTACGAGCAGTACTTC.

The V gene is TRBV5-1, the J gene TRBJ1-6, with D perhaps matching TRBD1 (5 bases). The CDR3 is 13 amino acids. Germline V lookup: CDR1 SGHRS, CDR2 YFSETQ. V dropped 4 bases and J dropped 7 bases, with 9 bases sitting between them. The CDR3 DNA is TGCGCCAGCAGCCCGGACATGAATTCACCCCTCCACTTT. Translating it yields CASSPDMNSPLHF.

The J gene is TRBJ2-7, the V gene TRBV15; D not resolved. The germline V gene has CDR1 LNHNV and CDR2 YYDKDF (reference sequence). This CDR3 has 13 amino acids. Trimming removed 1 base at V and 0 bases at J, with 4 bases between. CDR3 protein: CATSRALSYEQYF. CDR3 coding DNA: TGTGCCACCAGCAGAGCTCTCTCCTACGAGCAGTACTTC. The full variable domain, with the rest looked up from reference TRBV15 and TRBJ2-7, is DAMVIQNPRYQVTQFGKPVTLSCSQTLNHNVMYWYQQKSSQAPKLLFHYYDKDFNNEADTPDNFQSRRPNTSFCFLDIRSPGLGDTAMYLCATSRALSYEQYFGPGTRLTVT.

CDR3 protein: CASSLTSGGAPRTGELFF. The CDR3 DNA follows: TGCGCCAGCAGCCTGACTAGCGGGGGGGCCCCCCGAACCGGGGAGCTGTTTTTT. The chain carries TRBV4-3 and TRBJ2-2; 14 nucleotides align to TRBD2. The CDR3 is 18 residues long. V trimming: 4 bases; J trimming: 5 bases; junction bases outside the gene matches: 9. Per the germline V gene, CDR1 is LGHNA and CDR2 is YSLEER.

The chain has TRBV10-1 and TRBJ2-2; 7 bases map to TRBD1. Germline V lookup: CDR1 WNHNN, CDR2 SYGVQD (reference sequence). Losses at the gene ends were 8 bases for V and 7 bases for J; bases not matched to a gene: 10. The CDR3 totals 14 residues. The CDR3 coding sequence is TGCGCCAGCGGGGTAGGGGGCTCGGACGGGGAGCTGTTTTTT. Its translation is CASGVGGSDGELFF.

This clone has a handful of counts. This chain uses TRBV29-1 with TRBJ1-2; 7 bases line up with TRBD1. The J segment lost 4 bases and the V segment lost 7 bases, leaving 9 bases of the junction unmatched. The CDR3 has 13 residues. The germline V gene has CDR1 SQVTM and CDR2 ANQGSEA. The CDR3 reads CSAQTGIFYGYTF. The CDR3 nucleotides are TGCAGCGCCCAGACAGGGATCTTCTATGGCTACACCTTC.

Worth noting for this clone: Other DNA sequences in the sample encode the same CDR3. J is TRBJ2-2 and V is TRBV20-1, with TRBD1 matching over 7 bases. This CDR3 region has 13 residues. V dropped 3 bases and J dropped 4; count of bases not matched to a gene: 2. Germline CDR1 is DFQATT and CDR2 is SNEGSKA (reference sequence). For the CDR3, the DNA is TGCAGTGCTAGTGCAGGGGGCACCGGGGAGCTGTTTTTT. Its translation is CSASAGGTGELFF.

The rearrangement joins TRBV30 to TRBJ2-7, with D tentatively TRBD2 (5 bases). The CDR3 extends over 14 amino acids. In germline, CDR1 is GTSNPN, CDR2 SVGIG (reference sequence). Trimming took off 0 bases at V and 3 bases at J, with 12 bases between the two ends. The CDR3 coding sequence is TGTGCCTGGAGTGTGGATACGGGAAACTACGAGCAGTACTTC. Amino acid sequence: CAWSVDTGNYEQYF.

DNA for the CDR3: TGTGCCAGCAGCCTTTGGACTAGCGGTTACGAGCAGTACTTC. It specifies CASSLWTSGYEQYF. This chain connects TRBV3-1 (or the pseudogene TRBV3-2) to TRBJ2-7; 10 bases are a match to TRBD2. Germline trimming cut 4 bases from V and 4 bases from J; bases unmatched to any gene: 4. The germline CDR1 and CDR2 sequences are LGHDT and YNNKEL (reference sequence). This CDR3 has 14 residues.

V is TRBV5-1 and J is TRBJ2-1, with 7 bases lining up with TRBD2. This CDR3 has 15 residues. Germline-derived CDR1 and CDR2 are SGHRS and YFSETQ. J was trimmed by 2 bases and V by 0 bases; bases with no gene match: 2. CDR3 residues: CASSLERGAYNEQFF. In DNA, the CDR3 is TGCGCCAGCAGCTTGGAACGGGGGGCCTACAATGAGCAGTTCTTC.

The table lists this clone with a few counts. The rearrangement uses TRBV7-9 and TRBJ2-2; maybe TRBD2 (5 bases). Between the trimmed V and J ends, which lost 6 bases and 6 bases, there was a span of 11 bases. This CDR3 is 13 amino acids long. Per the germline V gene, CDR1 is SEHNR and CDR2 is FQNEAQ (reference sequence). This CDR3 is CASRPAGAGELFF. The CDR3 DNA sequence: TGTGCCAGCAGGCCCGCGGGCGCCGGGGAGCTGTTTTTT. Drawing the rest from reference TRBV7-9 and TRBJ2-2, the complete variable domain is DTGVSQNPRHKITKRGQNVTFRCDPISEHNRLYWYRQTLGQGPEFLTYFQNEAQLEKSRLLSDRFSAERPKGSFSTLEIQRTEQGDSAMYLCASRPAGAGELFFGEGSRLTVL.

This clone has only one observation. V gene TRBV30 combines with J gene TRBJ2-3, with D maybe TRBD2 (6 bases). This CDR3 comprises 13 residues. CDR1 is GTSNPN and CDR2 is SVGIG in the germline V gene (reference sequence). V was shortened by 8 bases and J by 5 bases, with 17 bases between the two germline ends. DNA of the CDR3: TGTGCCCGGTCGGGCGGGGTTGTAGATACGCAGTATTTT. Its protein is CARSGGVVDTQYF.

This chain joins TRBV7-9 and TRBJ2-1; 8 nucleotides align to TRBD2. Germline CDR1 and CDR2: SEHNR and FQNEAQ (reference sequence). The trim removed 1 base at V and 12 bases at J, leaving 5 bases unmatched. This CDR3 is 13 amino acids long. The CDR3 loop is CASSLVGGGTQFF. CDR3 DNA sequence: TGTGCCAGCAGCTTAGTCGGCGGGGGGACGCAGTTCTTC.

This chain uses TRBV11-2 with TRBJ2-7; possibly TRBD1 for D (6 bases). CDR3 size: 15 residues. Germline V gives CDR1 SGHAT, CDR2 FQNNGV. Trimming cost V 6 bases and J 3 bases, with 18 bases left between them. The CDR3 coding sequence is TGTGCCAGCAGTTTTGGGCCGCAGGGGTACTACGAGCAGTACTTC. Encoded protein: CASSFGPQGYYEQYF.

This clone was found a few times. The chain links TRBV19 to TRBJ2-2; 9 bases are a match to TRBD2. The V gene end was trimmed by 3 bases and the J gene end by 5 bases; junction bases not matched to a gene: 1. Germline V gene sequence: CDR1 LNHDA, CDR2 SQIVND (reference sequence). The CDR3 length is 14 residues. CDR3 residues: CASSITSGTGELFF. The CDR3, as DNA: TGTGCCAGTAGTATTACTAGCGGGACCGGGGAGCTGTTTTTT.

The chain recombines TRBV7-9 with TRBJ1-5; 9 bases match TRBD1. This CDR3 is built from 16 residues. Trimming took 4 bases from V and 6 from J; bases not matched to a gene: 10. Per germline, CDR1 SEHNR and CDR2 FQNEAQ (reference sequence). Here the CDR3 DNA reads TGTGCCAGCAGCTCCTCCCGGGACAGGGTGACTCAGCCCCAGCATTTT. Protein sequence: CASSSSRDRVTQPQHF.

The chain combines TRBV5-4 with TRBJ2-1; 10 bases are shared with TRBD2. After removal of 4 bases from V and 2 bases from J, the junction contained 6 bases not matched to a gene. The CDR3 contains 16 residues. Germline V gene lookup returns CDR1 SGHNT and CDR2 YYREEE (reference sequence). CDR3 nucleotide sequence: TGTGCCAGCAGCCACAGAGCGGGAGGGCCCTACAATGAGCAGTTCTTC. Protein: CASSHRAGGPYNEQFF.